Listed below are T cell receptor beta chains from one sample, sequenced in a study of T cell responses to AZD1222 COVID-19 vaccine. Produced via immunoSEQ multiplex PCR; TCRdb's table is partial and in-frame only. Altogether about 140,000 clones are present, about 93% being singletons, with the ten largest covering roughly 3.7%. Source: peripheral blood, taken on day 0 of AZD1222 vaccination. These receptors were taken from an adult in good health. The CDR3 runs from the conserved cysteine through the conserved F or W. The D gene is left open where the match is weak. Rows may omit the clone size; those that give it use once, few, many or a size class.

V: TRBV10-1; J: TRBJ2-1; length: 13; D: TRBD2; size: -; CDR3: CASRGLAVDEQFF; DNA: TGCGCCAGCAGGGGACTAGCGGTTGATGAGCAGTTCTTC
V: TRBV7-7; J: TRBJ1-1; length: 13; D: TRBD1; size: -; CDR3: CASSLDRGTEAFF; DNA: TGTGCCAGCAGCTTGGACAGGGGGACTGAAGCTTTCTTT
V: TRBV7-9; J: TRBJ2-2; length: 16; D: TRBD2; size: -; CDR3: CASSSREGVDTGELFF; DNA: TGTGCCAGCAGCTCGCGGGAGGGGGTCGACACCGGGGAGCTGTTTTTT
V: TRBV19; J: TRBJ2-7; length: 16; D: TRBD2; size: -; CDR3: CASSIGGTGGLEGQYF; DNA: TGTGCCAGTAGTATAGGGGGCACGGGAGGCCTAGAAGGGCAGTACTTC
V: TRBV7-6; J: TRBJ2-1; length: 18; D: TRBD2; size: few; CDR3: CASSPYSGRANNNNEQFF; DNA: TGTGCCAGCAGCCCCTATAGCGGGAGGGCCAACAACAACAATGAGCAGTTCTTC
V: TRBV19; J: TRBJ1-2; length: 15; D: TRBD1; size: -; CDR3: CASSPTGANFYGYTF; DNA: TGTGCCAGTAGTCCGACAGGGGCTAACTTCTATGGCTACACCTTC
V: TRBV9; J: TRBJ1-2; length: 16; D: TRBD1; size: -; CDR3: CASSVGYRTGYSGYTF; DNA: TGTGCCAGCAGCGTAGGTTATCGGACAGGGTACTCTGGCTACACCTTC
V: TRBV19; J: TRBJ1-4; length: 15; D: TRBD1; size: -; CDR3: CASSIDRGLVGKLFF; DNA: TGTGCCAGTAGTATCGACAGGGGGCTAGTCGGAAAACTGTTTTTT
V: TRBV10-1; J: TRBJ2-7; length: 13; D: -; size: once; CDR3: CASSRDANYEQYF; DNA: TGCGCCAGCAGCCGGGATGCCAACTACGAGCAGTACTTC
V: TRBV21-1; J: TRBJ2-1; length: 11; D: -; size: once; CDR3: CASGKISEQFF; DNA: TGTGCCAGCGGAAAAATAAGCGAGCAGTTCTTC
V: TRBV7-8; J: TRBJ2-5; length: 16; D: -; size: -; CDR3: CASSLEPGNQRETQYF; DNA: TGTGCCAGCAGCTTAGAACCGGGAAACCAGAGGGAGACCCAGTACTTC
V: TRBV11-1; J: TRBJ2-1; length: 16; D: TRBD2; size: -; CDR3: CASSFQLAGEGNEQFF; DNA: TGTGCCAGCAGCTTCCAGCTAGCGGGAGAAGGCAATGAGCAGTTCTTC
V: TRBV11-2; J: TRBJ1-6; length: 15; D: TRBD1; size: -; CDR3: CASSSLQGARSPLHF; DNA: TGTGCCAGCAGCTCCTTACAGGGGGCGAGGTCACCCCTCCACTTT
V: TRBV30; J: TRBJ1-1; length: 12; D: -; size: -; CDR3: CASYPEYTEAFF; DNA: TGTGCCTCGTACCCCGAATACACTGAAGCTTTCTTT
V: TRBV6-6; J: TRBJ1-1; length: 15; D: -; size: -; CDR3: CASRPAGTENTEAFF; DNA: TGTGCCAGCAGGCCGGCCGGGACGGAGAACACTGAAGCTTTCTTT
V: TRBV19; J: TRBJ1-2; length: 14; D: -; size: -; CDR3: CASSTGRPYYGYTF; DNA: TGTGCCAGTAGCACCGGGAGGCCATACTATGGCTACACCTTC
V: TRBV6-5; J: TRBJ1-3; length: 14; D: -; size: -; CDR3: CASIPQKRENTIYF; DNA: TGTGCCAGCATTCCACAGAAGAGGGAAAACACCATATATTTT
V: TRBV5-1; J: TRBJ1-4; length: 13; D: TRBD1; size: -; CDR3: CASSGTVNEKLFF; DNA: TGCGCCAGCAGCGGGACAGTAAATGAAAAACTGTTTTTT
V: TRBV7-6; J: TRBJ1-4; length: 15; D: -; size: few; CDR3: CASSLAARGNEKLFF; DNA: TGTGCCAGCAGCCTAGCGGCCCGGGGGAATGAAAAACTGTTTTTT
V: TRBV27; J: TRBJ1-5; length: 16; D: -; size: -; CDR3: CASSLTVPGGNQPQHF; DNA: TGTGCCAGCAGTCTGACCGTTCCAGGGGGCAATCAGCCCCAGCATTTT
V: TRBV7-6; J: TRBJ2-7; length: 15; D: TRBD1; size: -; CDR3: CASSLYEQGAGEQYF; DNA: TGTGCCAGCAGCCTGTACGAGCAGGGGGCAGGGGAGCAGTACTTC
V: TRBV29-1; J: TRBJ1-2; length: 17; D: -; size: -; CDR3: CSVGSGFIRRRNYGYTF; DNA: TGCAGCGTTGGATCTGGGTTTATCAGAAGGCGGAACTATGGCTACACCTTC
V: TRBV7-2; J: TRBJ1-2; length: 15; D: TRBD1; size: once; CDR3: CASSSTGTGDYGYTF; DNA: TGTGCCAGCAGCTCAACCGGGACAGGGGACTATGGCTACACCTTC